This TCR beta chain is drawn from a study of cytomegalovirus exposure and HLA in healthy donors. Study-level information: Tens of millions of unique TCRs from HLA-typed donors were held in an early data release. There were around 390 genotyped donors. Of these, 75% to 90% fell in the genetic ancestry cluster associated with self-reported Caucasian donors.

With V trimmed by 6 bases and J by 0 bases, 8 bases remained unmatched. The CDR3 spans 16 residues. Germline loops: CDR1 SGHRS, CDR2 YFSETQ. Study conclusions and caveats: Analyses of presence/absence relied on an assumption of roughly uniform sequencing depth across donors.

Sampled while nominally healthy, donors likely had unrecorded immune exposures. On this clone itself: No antigen is known for it.

60 Vbeta and 13 Jbeta primers were used in PCR. Profiling relied on immunoSEQ multiplex PCR, and the TCRdb table lists in-frame clones only, not all of them. The sample holds 150,000 to 200,000 clones, about 59% seen once. The sample consisted of PBMCs. The V and J genes are TRBV5-1 and TRBJ2-2; 7 bases fit TRBD1. This TCR was sampled from a man aged 40-50 years in good health and CMV-seronegative. CDR3 region: CASTETGTANTGELFF. The CDR3 DNA is TGCGCCAGCACCGAAACCGGGACAGCGAACACCGGGGAGCTGTTTTTT.